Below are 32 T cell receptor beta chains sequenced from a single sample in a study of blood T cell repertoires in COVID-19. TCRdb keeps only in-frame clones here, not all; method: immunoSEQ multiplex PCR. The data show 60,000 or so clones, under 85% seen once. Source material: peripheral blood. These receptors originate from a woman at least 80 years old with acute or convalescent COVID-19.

CDR3 residues: CASSQDGSGQPQHF. CDR3 DNA: TGTGCCAGCAGCCAAGATGGCTCAGGACAGCCCCAGCATTTT. J is TRBJ1-5 and V is TRBV3-1 (or the pseudogene TRBV3-2); no reliable D call. Germline V CDR1 and CDR2: LGHDT, YNNKEL (reference sequence). This CDR3 spans 14 amino acids. The V gene lost 0 bases and the J gene lost 7 bases, with 10 bases spanning the gap.

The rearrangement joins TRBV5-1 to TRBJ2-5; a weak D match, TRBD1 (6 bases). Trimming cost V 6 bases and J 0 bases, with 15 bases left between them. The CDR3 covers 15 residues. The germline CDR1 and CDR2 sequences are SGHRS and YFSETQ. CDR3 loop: CASTKQGFDQETQYF. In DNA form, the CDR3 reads TGCGCCAGCACGAAACAGGGATTCGACCAAGAGACCCAGTACTTC. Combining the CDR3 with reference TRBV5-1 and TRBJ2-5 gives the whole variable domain KAGVTQTPRYLIKTRGQQVTLSCSPISGHRSVSWYQQTPGQGLQFLFEYFSETQRNKGNFPGRFSGRQFSNSRSEMNVSTLELGDSALYLCASTKQGFDQETQYFGPGTRLLVL.

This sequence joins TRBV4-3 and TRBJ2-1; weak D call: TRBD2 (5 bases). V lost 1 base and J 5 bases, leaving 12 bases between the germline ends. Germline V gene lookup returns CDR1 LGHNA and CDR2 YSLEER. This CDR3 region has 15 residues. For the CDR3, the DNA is TGCGCCAGCAGCCAAGGAGGGTCCTCGCACAATGAGCAGTTCTTC. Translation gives CASSQGGSSHNEQFF.

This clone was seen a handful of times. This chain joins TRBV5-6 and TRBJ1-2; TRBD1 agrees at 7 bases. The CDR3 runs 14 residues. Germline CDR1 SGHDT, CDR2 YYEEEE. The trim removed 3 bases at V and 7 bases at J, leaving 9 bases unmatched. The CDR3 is CASSSATGISGYTF. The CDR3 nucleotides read TGTGCCAGCAGCTCCGCGACAGGGATCAGTGGCTACACCTTC.

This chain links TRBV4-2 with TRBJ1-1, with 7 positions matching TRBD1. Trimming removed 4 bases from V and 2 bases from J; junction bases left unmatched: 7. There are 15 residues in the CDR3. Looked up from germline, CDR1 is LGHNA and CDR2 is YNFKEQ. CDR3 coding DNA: TGTGCCAGCAGCCCTGGGACAGTTTTTAACACTGAAGCTTTCTTT. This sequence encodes CASSPGTVFNTEAFF.

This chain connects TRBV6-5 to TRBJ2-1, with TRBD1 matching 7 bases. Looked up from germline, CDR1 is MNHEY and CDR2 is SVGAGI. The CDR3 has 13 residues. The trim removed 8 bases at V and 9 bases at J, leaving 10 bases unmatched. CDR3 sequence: CASGQERRGEQFF. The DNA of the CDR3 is TGTGCCAGCGGACAGGAAAGGCGAGGTGAGCAGTTCTTC.

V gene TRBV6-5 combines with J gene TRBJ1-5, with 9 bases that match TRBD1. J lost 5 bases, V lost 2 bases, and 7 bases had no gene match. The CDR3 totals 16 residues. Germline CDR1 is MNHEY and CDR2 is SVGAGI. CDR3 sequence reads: CASSYGRTGVDQPQHF. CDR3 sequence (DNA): TGTGCCAGCAGTTACGGGAGGACAGGGGTGGATCAGCCCCAGCATTTT.

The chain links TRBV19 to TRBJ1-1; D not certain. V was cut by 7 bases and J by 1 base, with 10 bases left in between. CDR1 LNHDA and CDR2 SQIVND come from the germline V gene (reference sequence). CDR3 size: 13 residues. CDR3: CASKENPNTEAFF. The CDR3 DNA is TGTGCCAGTAAAGAGAATCCGAACACTGAAGCTTTCTTT.

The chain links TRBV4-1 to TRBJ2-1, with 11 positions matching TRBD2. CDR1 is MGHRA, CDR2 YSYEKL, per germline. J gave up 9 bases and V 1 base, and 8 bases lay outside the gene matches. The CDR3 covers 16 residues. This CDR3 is CASSQAVAGGAFEQFF. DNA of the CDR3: TGCGCCAGCAGCCAAGCTGTAGCGGGAGGGGCCTTTGAGCAGTTCTTC.

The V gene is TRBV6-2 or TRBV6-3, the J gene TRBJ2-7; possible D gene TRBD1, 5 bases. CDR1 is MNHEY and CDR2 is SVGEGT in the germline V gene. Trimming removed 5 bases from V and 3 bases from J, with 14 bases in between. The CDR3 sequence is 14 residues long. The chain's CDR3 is CASSDQGPVYEQYF. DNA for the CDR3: TGTGCCAGCAGTGACCAGGGCCCGGTCTACGAGCAGTACTTC.

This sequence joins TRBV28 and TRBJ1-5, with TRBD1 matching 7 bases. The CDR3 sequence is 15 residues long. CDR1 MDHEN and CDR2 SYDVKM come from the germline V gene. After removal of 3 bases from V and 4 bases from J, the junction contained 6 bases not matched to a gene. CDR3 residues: CASSLTGIRNQPQHF. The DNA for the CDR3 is TGTGCCAGCAGTTTGACAGGGATTCGGAATCAGCCCCAGCATTTT.

The CDR3 DNA is TGTGCCAGCAGCCAAGGGACAGGACCCTCCTACGAGCAGTACTTC. The encoded protein is CASSQGTGPSYEQYF. The rearrangement links TRBV14 to TRBJ2-7; TRBD1 matches at 7 bases. With V trimmed by 1 base and J by 0 bases, 3 bases remained unmatched. The CDR3 covers 15 residues. Germline CDR1 SGHDN, CDR2 FVKESK.

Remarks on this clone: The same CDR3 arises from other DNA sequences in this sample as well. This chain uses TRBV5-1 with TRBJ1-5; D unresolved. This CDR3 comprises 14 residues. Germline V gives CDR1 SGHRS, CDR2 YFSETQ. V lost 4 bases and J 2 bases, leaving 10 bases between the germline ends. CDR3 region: CASSRTGGNQPQHF. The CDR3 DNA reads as TGCGCCAGCAGCCGGACCGGGGGCAATCAGCCCCAGCATTTT. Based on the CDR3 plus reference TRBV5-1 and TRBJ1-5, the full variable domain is KAGVTQTPRYLIKTRGQQVTLSCSPISGHRSVSWYQQTPGQGLQFLFEYFSETQRNKGNFPGRFSGRQFSNSRSEMNVSTLELGDSALYLCASSRTGGNQPQHFGDGTRLSIL.

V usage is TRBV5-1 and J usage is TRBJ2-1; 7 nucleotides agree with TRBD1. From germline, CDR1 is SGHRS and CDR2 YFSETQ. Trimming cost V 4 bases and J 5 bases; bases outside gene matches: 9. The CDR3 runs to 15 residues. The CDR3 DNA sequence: TGCGCCAGCAGCCCGGAGACAGGGCGGCACAATGAGCAGTTCTTC. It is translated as CASSPETGRHNEQFF.

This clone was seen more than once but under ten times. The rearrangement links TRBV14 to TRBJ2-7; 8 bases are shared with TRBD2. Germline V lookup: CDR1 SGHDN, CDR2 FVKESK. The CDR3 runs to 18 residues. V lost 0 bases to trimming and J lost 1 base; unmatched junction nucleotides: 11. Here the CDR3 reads CASSQDIGRSGSSYEQYF. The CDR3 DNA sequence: TGTGCCAGCAGCCAAGATATCGGTAGGAGCGGGAGTTCCTACGAGCAGTACTTC.

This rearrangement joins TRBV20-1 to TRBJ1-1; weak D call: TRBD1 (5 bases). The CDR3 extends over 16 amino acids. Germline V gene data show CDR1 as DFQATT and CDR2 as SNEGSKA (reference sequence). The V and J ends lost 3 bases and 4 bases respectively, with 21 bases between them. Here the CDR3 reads CSASLKAGKFGTEAFF. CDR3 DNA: TGCAGTGCTAGTCTCAAAGCAGGGAAATTTGGCACTGAAGCTTTCTTT.

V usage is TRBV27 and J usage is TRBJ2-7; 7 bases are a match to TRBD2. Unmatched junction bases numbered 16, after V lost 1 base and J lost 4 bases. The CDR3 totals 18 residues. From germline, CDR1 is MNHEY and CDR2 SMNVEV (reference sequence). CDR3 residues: CASSLWSVGGRGRYEQYF. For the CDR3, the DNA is TGTGCCAGCAGTTTATGGAGTGTCGGCGGGAGAGGCAGGTACGAGCAGTACTTC.

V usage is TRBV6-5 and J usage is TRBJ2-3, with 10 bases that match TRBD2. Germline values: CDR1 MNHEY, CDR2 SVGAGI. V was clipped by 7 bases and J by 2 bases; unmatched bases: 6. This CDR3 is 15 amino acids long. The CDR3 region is CASKIAGGLTDTQYF. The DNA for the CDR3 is TGTGCCAGCAAAATAGCGGGAGGCCTCACAGATACGCAGTATTTT.

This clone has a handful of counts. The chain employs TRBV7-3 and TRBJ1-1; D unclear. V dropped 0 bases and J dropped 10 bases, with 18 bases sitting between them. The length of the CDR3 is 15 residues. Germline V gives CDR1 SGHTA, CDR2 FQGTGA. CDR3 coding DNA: TGTGCCAGCAGCTTAACGTTACCAGAGAGAGGTAGAGCTTTCTTT. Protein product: CASSLTLPERGRAFF. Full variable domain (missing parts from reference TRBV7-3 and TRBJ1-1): GAGVSQTPSNKVTEKGKYVELRCDPISGHTALYWYRQSLGQGPEFLIYFQGTGAADDSGLPNDRFFAVRPEGSVSTLKIQRTERGDSAVYLCASSLTLPERGRAFFGQGTRLTVV.

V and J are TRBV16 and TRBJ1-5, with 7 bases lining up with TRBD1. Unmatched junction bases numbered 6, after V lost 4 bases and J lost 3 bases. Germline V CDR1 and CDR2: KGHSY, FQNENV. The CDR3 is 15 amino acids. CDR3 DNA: TGTGCCAGCAGCCCATCTGGACAGGACAATCAGCCCCAGCATTTT. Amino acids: CASSPSGQDNQPQHF. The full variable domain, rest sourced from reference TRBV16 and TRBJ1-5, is GEEVAQTPKHLVRGEGQKAKLYCAPIKGHSYVFWYQQVLKNEFKFLISFQNENVFDETGMPKERFSAKCLPNSPCSLEIQATKLEDSAVYFCASSPSGQDNQPQHFGDGTRLSIL.

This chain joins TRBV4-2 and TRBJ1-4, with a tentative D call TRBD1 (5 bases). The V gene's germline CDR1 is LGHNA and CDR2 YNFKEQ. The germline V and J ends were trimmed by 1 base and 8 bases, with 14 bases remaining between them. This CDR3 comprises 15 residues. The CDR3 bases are TGTGCCAGCAGCCAAGGGGGCGAGGTGGGGGAAAAACTGTTTTTT. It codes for CASSQGGEVGEKLFF.

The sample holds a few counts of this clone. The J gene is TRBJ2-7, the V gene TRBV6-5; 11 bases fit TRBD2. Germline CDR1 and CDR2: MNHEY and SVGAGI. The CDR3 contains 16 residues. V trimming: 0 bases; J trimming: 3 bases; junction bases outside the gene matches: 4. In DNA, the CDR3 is TGTGCCAGCAGTTACTCGCGGCTAGCGGGGGGCTACGAGCAGTACTTC. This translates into CASSYSRLAGGYEQYF.

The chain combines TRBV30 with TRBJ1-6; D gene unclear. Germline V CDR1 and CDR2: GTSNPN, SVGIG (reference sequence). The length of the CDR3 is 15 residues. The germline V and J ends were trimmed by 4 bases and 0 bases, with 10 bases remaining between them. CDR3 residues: CAWTGINSYNSPLHF. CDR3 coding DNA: TGTGCCTGGACGGGGATAAACTCCTATAATTCACCCCTCCACTTT. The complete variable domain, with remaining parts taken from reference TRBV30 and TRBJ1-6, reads SQTIHQWPATLVQPVGSPLSLECTVEGTSNPNLYWYRQAAGRGLQLLFYSVGIGQISSEVPQNLSASRPQDRQFILSSKKLLLSDSGFYLCAWTGINSYNSPLHFGNGTRLTVT.

CDR3 nucleotides: TGTGCCAGTGACAGGGGAGGGACTAATGAAAAACTGTTTTTT. Translated, it gives CASDRGGTNEKLFF. The chain recombines TRBV6-5 with TRBJ1-4, with 8 positions matching TRBD1. Germline V gene lookup returns CDR1 MNHEY and CDR2 SVGAGI. This CDR3 comprises 14 residues. Trimming cost V 9 bases and J 2 bases; bases outside gene matches: 5.

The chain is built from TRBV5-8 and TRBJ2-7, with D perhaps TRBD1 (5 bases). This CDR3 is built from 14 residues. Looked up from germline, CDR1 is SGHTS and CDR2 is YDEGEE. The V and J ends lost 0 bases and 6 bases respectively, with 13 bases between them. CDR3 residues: CASSLGWGRGEQYF. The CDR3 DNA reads TGTGCCAGCAGCTTGGGTTGGGGAAGGGGCGAGCAGTACTTC.

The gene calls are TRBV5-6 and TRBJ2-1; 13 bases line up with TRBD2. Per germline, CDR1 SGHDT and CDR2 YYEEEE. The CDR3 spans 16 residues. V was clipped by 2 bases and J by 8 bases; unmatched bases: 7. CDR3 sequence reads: CASSLTSGRAWDEQFF. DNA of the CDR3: TGTGCCAGCAGCTTAACTAGCGGGAGGGCCTGGGATGAGCAGTTCTTC.

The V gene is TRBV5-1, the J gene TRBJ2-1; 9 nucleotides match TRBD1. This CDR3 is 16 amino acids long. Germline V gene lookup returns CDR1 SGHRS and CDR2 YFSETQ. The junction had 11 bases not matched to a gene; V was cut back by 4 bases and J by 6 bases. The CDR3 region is CASSTTGTGKPNEQFF. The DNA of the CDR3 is TGCGCCAGCAGCACCACCGGGACAGGGAAGCCCAATGAGCAGTTCTTC.

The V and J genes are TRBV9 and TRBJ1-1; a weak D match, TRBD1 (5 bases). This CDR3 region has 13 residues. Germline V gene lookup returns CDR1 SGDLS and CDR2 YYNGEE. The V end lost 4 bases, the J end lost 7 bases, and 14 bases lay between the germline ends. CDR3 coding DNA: TGTGCCAGCAGCAAGGACACTCAGGGTGAAGCTTTCTTT. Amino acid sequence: CASSKDTQGEAFF.

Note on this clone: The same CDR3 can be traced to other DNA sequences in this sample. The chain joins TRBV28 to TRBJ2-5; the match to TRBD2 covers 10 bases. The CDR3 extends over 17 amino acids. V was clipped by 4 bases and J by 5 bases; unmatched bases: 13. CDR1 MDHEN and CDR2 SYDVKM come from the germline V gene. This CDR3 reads CASSSPTGAGGGETQYF. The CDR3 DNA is TGTGCCAGCAGTTCCCCCACTGGAGCGGGAGGGGGTGAGACCCAGTACTTC.

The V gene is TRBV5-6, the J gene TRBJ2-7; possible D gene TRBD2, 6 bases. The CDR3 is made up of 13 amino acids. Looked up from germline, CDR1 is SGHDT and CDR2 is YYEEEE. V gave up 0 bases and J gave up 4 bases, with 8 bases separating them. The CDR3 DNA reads TGTGCCAGCAGCTTGGCTGCGGGGTACGAGCAGTACTTC. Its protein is CASSLAAGYEQYF.

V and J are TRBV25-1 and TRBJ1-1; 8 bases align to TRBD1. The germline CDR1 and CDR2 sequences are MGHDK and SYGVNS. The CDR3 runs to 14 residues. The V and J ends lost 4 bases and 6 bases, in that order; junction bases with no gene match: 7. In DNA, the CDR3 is TGTGCCAGCAGTGGACAGGGGTTGCGGGCTGAAGCTTTCTTT. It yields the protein CASSGQGLRAEAFF.

The CDR3 loop is CASSPPWNTEAFF. Here the CDR3 DNA reads TGTGCCAGCAGTCCCCCTTGGAACACTGAAGCTTTCTTT. The gene calls are TRBV28 and TRBJ1-1, with D unresolved. CDR1 and CDR2 (germline): MDHEN, SYDVKM. V gave up 5 bases and J gave up 1 base, with 8 bases separating them. The CDR3 has 13 residues.